Listed here are 25 T cell receptor beta chains from one sample, sequenced in a study of CD8 T cells in Susac syndrome. An amount of RNA that ranged from 0.5 to 1 ug was reverse transcribed with random hexamers. Via MiXCR, TCRdb re-called the immunoSEQ multiplex PCR reads, giving one row per CDR3 protein. The sample comprises some 200,000 distinct CDR3 sequences, nearly 97% of which are singletons, and 0.085% to 0.095% rests with the top ten. Sequenced material: CD4+ T cells from PBMCs. Source of these receptors: a human donor with multiple sclerosis.

The count of this clonotype is one. The genes are TRBV7-9 and TRBJ1-6; 8 bases map to TRBD1. Germline V CDR1 and CDR2: SEHNR, FQNEAQ (reference sequence). V shed 4 bases, J shed 6 bases, and the junction held 5 bases outside the gene matches. This CDR3 comprises 15 residues. CDR3 sequence reads: CASSSHGQGNSPLHF. The CDR3, as DNA: TGTGCCAGCAGCTCACACGGACAGGGTAATTCACCCCTCCACTTT.

The genes are TRBV27 and TRBJ2-5; 9 bases map to TRBD2. The trim removed 4 bases at V and 2 bases at J, leaving 5 bases unmatched. The CDR3 is 15 residues long. Germline V CDR1 and CDR2: MNHEY, SMNVEV (reference sequence). In DNA, the CDR3 is TGTGCCAGCAGTTCAATAGCGGGAGAGCAAGAGACCCAGTACTTC. Its protein is CASSSIAGEQETQYF.

The rearrangement joins TRBV20-1 to TRBJ2-3; D not resolved. Trimming pared 3 bases from V and 7 bases from J, leaving 14 bases between. Germline CDR1 and CDR2: DFQATT and SNEGSKA (reference sequence). The CDR3 has 13 residues. The CDR3 here is CSARHTSSYTQYF. The CDR3 coding sequence is TGCAGTGCTAGGCATACAAGTTCCTATACGCAGTATTTT.

The rearrangement uses TRBV3-1 and TRBJ1-5; unclear D gene. V was clipped by 2 bases and J by 5 bases, with 7 bases between them. Germline V lookup: CDR1 LGHDT, CDR2 YNNKEL (reference sequence). CDR3 size: 13 residues. CDR3 sequence: CASSQQRYQPQHF. The CDR3 DNA is TGTGCCAGCAGCCAACAAAGGTATCAGCCCCAGCATTTT.

The rearrangement joins TRBV11-2 to TRBJ2-3; TRBD1 might be the D (5 bases). The CDR3 length is 16 residues. The V gene's germline CDR1 is SGHAT and CDR2 FQNNGV. V was cut by 5 bases and J by 1 base, with 16 bases left in between. The CDR3 DNA reads TGTGCCAGCAGCGAACTCCAGGGATTTGGCACAGATACGCAGTATTTT. It specifies CASSELQGFGTDTQYF. The variable domain in full, completed from reference TRBV11-2 and TRBJ2-3, reads EAGVAQSPRYKIIEKRQSVAFWCNPISGHATLYWYQQILGQGPKLLIQFQNNGVVDDSQLPKDRFSAERLKGVDSTLKIQPAKLEDSAVYLCASSELQGFGTDTQYFGPGTRLTVL.

V and J are TRBV19 and TRBJ2-3; a possible D gene is TRBD2 (6 bases). The germline gives CDR1 LNHDA, CDR2 SQIVND (reference sequence). The CDR3 runs to 13 residues. The V and J ends lost 3 bases and 5 bases respectively, with 9 bases between them. The chain's CDR3 is CASSIEGLDTQYF. The CDR3 nucleotides are TGTGCCAGTAGTATCGAGGGACTAGATACGCAGTATTTT.

The chain employs TRBV18 and TRBJ1-5, with a weak D call TRBD1 (5 bases). With 3 bases removed from V and 4 bases from J, the gap between germline ends came to 7 bases. The germline V gene has CDR1 KGHSH and CDR2 LQKENI. This CDR3 spans 13 amino acids. The CDR3 DNA reads as TGTGCCAGCTCACCGGGGCCTAATCAGCCCCAGCATTTT. Encoded protein: CASSPGPNQPQHF. Variable domain in full (rest from reference TRBV18 and TRBJ1-5): NAGVMQNPRHLVRRRGQEARLRCSPMKGHSHVYWYRQLPEEGLKFMVYLQKENIIDESGMPKERFSAEFPKEGPSILRIQQVVRGDSAAYFCASSPGPNQPQHFGDGTRLSIL.

This clonotype appeared once. The chain recombines TRBV30 with TRBJ2-1; D might be TRBD2 (5 bases). CDR1 GTSNPN and CDR2 SVGIG come from the germline V gene (reference sequence). The V and J ends lost 4 bases and 3 bases respectively, with 19 bases between them. The CDR3 totals 16 residues. CDR3 sequence reads: CAWTGGRGSVYNEQFF. For the CDR3, the DNA is TGTGCCTGGACCGGTGGCCGGGGTTCCGTCTACAATGAGCAGTTCTTC.

This chain uses TRBV7-9 with TRBJ2-3; 10 bases align to TRBD2. From germline, CDR1 is SEHNR and CDR2 FQNEAQ (reference sequence). This CDR3 has 16 residues. Losses at the gene ends were 1 base for V and 3 bases for J; bases not matched to a gene: 4. The CDR3 DNA sequence: TGTGCCAGCAGCTTAGGAGCTAGCGGGAGAACAGATACGCAGTATTTT. It encodes CASSLGASGRTDTQYF.

The gene calls are TRBV19 and TRBJ2-2; no clear D gene. Germline-derived CDR1 and CDR2 are LNHDA and SQIVND (reference sequence). V was trimmed by 3 bases and J by 2 bases, leaving 10 bases between them. The length of the CDR3 is 15 residues. The CDR3 nucleotides read TGTGCCAGTAGTATTGCCGGACGTAACACCGGGGAGCTGTTTTTT. It encodes CASSIAGRNTGELFF.

This chain connects TRBV3-1 to TRBJ1-5, with TRBD1 matching 8 bases. The CDR3 loop spans 15 amino acids. V lost 4 bases and J lost 3; bases outside the gene matches: 5. Germline assignment: CDR1 LGHDT and CDR2 YNNKEL (reference sequence). Written as DNA, the CDR3 is TGTGCCAGCAGCCCGACAGGGGTTCCCAATCAGCCCCAGCATTTT. This translates into CASSPTGVPNQPQHF.

V and J are TRBV7-9 and TRBJ2-5, with a possible D match to TRBD1 (5 bases). Trimming took 4 bases from V and 2 from J, leaving 8 bases between them. The CDR3 has 13 amino acids. Germline-derived CDR1 and CDR2 are SEHNR and FQNEAQ (reference sequence). CDR3 bases: TGTGCCAGCAGCTCTCAGGGTCAAGAGACCCAGTACTTC. Protein: CASSSQGQETQYF.

The rearrangement joins TRBV20-1 to TRBJ2-1; a possible D gene is TRBD2 (5 bases). Deletions cut 7 bases from V and 8 bases from J, with 12 bases between. The CDR3 length is 11 residues. In germline, CDR1 is DFQATT, CDR2 SNEGSKA (reference sequence). The CDR3 here is CSVRRVDEQFF. The CDR3 DNA sequence: TGCAGTGTAAGGCGGGTCGATGAGCAGTTCTTC.

In DNA form, the CDR3 reads TGTGCCACCAGCAGAGATAGGGGGACCATCGGGGAGCTGTTTTTT. The encoded protein is CATSRDRGTIGELFF. This chain connects TRBV15 to TRBJ2-2, with TRBD1 as a possible D gene (6 bases). V lost 0 bases and J lost 7, with 12 bases in between. This CDR3 region has 15 residues. Germline CDR1 LNHNV, CDR2 YYDKDF (reference sequence). Full variable domain (outside the CDR3, taken from reference TRBV15 and TRBJ2-2): DAMVIQNPRYQVTQFGKPVTLSCSQTLNHNVMYWYQQKSSQAPKLLFHYYDKDFNNEADTPDNFQSRRPNTSFCFLDIRSPGLGDTAMYLCATSRDRGTIGELFFGEGSRLTVL.

This clonotype was counted a few times. The chain links TRBV7-8 to TRBJ2-1; tentative D call: TRBD2 (5 bases). The length of the CDR3 is 11 residues. The V gene's germline CDR1 is SGHVS and CDR2 FQNEAQ. Trimming took 0 bases from V and 12 from J, leaving 6 bases between them. CDR3 protein: CASSLAGRQFF. In DNA form, the CDR3 reads TGTGCCAGCAGCTTAGCGGGGAGGCAGTTCTTC.

This chain connects TRBV29-1 to TRBJ1-2, with a possible D match to TRBD1 (5 bases). Trimming shortened V by 7 bases and J by 7 bases, and 16 bases separated the two germline ends. Germline assignment: CDR1 SQVTM and CDR2 ANQGSEA. The CDR3 extends over 12 amino acids. The CDR3 nucleotides read TGCAGCGCCCGAGGGGCAGAGCCTGGCTACACCTTC. This sequence encodes CSARGAEPGYTF.

The chain recombines TRBV6-5 with TRBJ2-4, with a weak D call TRBD1 (6 bases). Between the trimmed V and J ends, which lost 5 bases and 10 bases, there was a span of 18 bases. The germline CDR1 and CDR2 sequences are MNHEY and SVGAGI. This CDR3 is 14 amino acids long. CDR3 DNA: TGTGCCAGCAGTCCGCGGACAGCGAAGGGGATTCAGTACTTC. This gives the protein CASSPRTAKGIQYF.

V and J are TRBV20-1 and TRBJ2-5, with TRBD2 identical over 9 bases. Germline V CDR1 and CDR2: DFQATT, SNEGSKA (reference sequence). CDR3 length equals 16 residues. With 6 bases clipped from V and 2 bases from J, the junction kept 13 bases outside the gene matches. The CDR3 DNA reads as TGCAGTGCGCGAGTCGAGTTAGCGGGGGTTCAAGAGACCCAGTACTTC. It yields the protein CSARVELAGVQETQYF.

The V and J genes are TRBV29-1 and TRBJ1-1; D is perhaps TRBD1 (5 bases). Deletions cut 6 bases from V and 0 bases from J, with 11 bases between. Germline loops: CDR1 SQVTM, CDR2 ANQGSEA. The CDR3 has 13 residues. The CDR3 sequence is CSVAGTMNTEAFF. In DNA form, the CDR3 reads TGCAGCGTCGCCGGGACTATGAACACTGAAGCTTTCTTT.

The chain links TRBV20-1 to TRBJ2-2; TRBD2 matches at 8 bases. The CDR3 sequence is 14 residues long. CDR1 is DFQATT and CDR2 is SNEGSKA in the germline V gene (reference sequence). J gave up 2 bases and V 7 bases, and 6 bases lay outside the gene matches. The CDR3 spells CSGFSGGNTGELFF. In nucleotides, the CDR3 is TGCAGTGGATTCAGCGGGGGCAACACCGGGGAGCTGTTTTTT.

This clonotype appeared once. This chain joins TRBV29-1 and TRBJ2-1; D is unclear. The CDR3 is 13 amino acids. Per germline, CDR1 SQVTM and CDR2 ANQGSEA. With 5 bases removed from V and 6 bases from J, the gap between germline ends came to 14 bases. The CDR3 sequence: CSVTMGRPNEQFF. CDR3 in DNA: TGCAGCGTTACGATGGGCAGGCCCAATGAGCAGTTCTTC.

The V and J genes are TRBV9 and TRBJ2-3; D is ambiguous. Trimming removed 0 bases at V and 0 bases at J, with 8 bases between. The CDR3 contains 15 residues. Germline assignment: CDR1 SGDLS and CDR2 YYNGEE. The CDR3 sequence: CASSVGLPSTDTQYF. The CDR3 nucleotides are TGTGCCAGCAGCGTAGGCCTACCCAGCACAGATACGCAGTATTTT.

This clonotype has only one observation. The J gene is TRBJ2-3, the V gene TRBV20-1; D is unclear. Germline CDR1 is DFQATT and CDR2 is SNEGSKA (reference sequence). Trimming pared 5 bases from V and 8 bases from J, leaving 8 bases between. The CDR3 has 10 residues. The chain's CDR3 is CSAAGLTQYF. CDR3 coding DNA: TGCAGTGCTGCCGGGCTTACGCAGTATTTT.

V usage is TRBV18 and J usage is TRBJ1-2, with TRBD1 matching 10 bases. The CDR3 contains 15 residues. Germline CDR1 KGHSH, CDR2 LQKENI. V shed 1 base, J shed 4 bases, and the junction held 3 bases outside the gene matches. The DNA of the CDR3 is TGTGCCAGCTCACCACGGGACAGGGGCGTCTATGGCTACACCTTC. Its translation is CASSPRDRGVYGYTF. Full variable domain (remainder filled in from reference TRBV18 and TRBJ1-2): NAGVMQNPRHLVRRRGQEARLRCSPMKGHSHVYWYRQLPEEGLKFMVYLQKENIIDESGMPKERFSAEFPKEGPSILRIQQVVRGDSAAYFCASSPRDRGVYGYTFGSGTRLTVV.

The rearrangement joins TRBV5-4 to TRBJ2-1; tentative D call: TRBD2 (6 bases). Germline CDR1 and CDR2: SGHNT and YYREEE (reference sequence). V gave up 0 bases and J gave up 7 bases, with 11 bases separating them. This CDR3 has 14 residues. The CDR3, as DNA: TGTGCCAGCAGCTTGGCTGGGAGGTGGAATGAGCAGTTCTTC. Translation gives CASSLAGRWNEQFF.